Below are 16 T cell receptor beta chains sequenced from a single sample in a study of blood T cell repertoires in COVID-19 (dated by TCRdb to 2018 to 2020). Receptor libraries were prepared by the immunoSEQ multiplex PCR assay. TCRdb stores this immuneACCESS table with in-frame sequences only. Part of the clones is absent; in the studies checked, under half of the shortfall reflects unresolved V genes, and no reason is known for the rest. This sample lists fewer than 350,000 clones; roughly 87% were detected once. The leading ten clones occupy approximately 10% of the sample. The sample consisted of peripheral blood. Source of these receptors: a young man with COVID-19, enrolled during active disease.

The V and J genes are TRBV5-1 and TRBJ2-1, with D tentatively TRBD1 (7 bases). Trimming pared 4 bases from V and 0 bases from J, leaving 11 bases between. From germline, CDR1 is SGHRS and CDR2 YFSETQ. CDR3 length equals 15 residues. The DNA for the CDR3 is TGCGCCAGCAGCCGCGGGACAGCCTCCTACAATGAGCAGTTCTTC. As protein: CASSRGTASYNEQFF.

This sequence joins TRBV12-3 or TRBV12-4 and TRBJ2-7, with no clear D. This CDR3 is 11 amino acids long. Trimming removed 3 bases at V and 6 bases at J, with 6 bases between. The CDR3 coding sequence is TGTGCCAGCAGTTTGGTAGCCGAGCAGTACTTC. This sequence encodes CASSLVAEQYF.

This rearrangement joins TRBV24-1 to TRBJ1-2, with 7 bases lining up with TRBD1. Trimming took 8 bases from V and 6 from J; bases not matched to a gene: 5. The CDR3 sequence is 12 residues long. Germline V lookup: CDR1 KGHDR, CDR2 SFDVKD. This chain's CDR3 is CATTKGADGYTF. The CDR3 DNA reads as TGTGCCACCACCAAGGGGGCCGATGGCTACACCTTC.

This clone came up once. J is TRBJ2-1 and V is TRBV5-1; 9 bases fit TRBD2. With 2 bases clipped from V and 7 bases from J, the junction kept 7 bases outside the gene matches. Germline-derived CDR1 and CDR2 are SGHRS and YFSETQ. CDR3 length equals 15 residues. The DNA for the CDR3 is TGCGCCAGCAGCTTAGGGGCGGGAGGGCGAAATGAGCAGTTCTTC. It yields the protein CASSLGAGGRNEQFF.

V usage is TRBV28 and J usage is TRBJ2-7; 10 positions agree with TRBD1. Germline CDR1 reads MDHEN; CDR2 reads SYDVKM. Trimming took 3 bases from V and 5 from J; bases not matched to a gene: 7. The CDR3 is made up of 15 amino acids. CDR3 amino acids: CASSFVTGGLDEQYF. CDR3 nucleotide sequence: TGTGCCAGCAGTTTCGTGACAGGGGGCTTGGACGAGCAGTACTTC.

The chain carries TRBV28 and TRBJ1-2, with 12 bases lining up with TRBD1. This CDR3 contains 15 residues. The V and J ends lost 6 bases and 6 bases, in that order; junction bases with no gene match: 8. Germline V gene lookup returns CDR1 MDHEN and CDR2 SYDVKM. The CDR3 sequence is CASSPPGQGANGYTF. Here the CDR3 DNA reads TGTGCCAGCAGCCCTCCGGGACAGGGGGCGAATGGCTACACCTTC.

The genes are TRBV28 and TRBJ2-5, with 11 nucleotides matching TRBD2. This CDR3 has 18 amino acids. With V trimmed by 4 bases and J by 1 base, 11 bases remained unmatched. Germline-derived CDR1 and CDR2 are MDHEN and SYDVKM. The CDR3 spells CASSSLAGGRVGQETQYF. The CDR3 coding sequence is TGTGCCAGCAGTTCCCTAGCGGGAGGAAGGGTTGGCCAAGAGACCCAGTACTTC.

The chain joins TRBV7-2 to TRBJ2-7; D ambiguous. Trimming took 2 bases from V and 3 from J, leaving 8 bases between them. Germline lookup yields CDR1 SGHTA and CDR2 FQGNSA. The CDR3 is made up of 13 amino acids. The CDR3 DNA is TGTGCCAGCAGCTTATTCAGTCACTACGAGCAGTACTTC. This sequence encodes CASSLFSHYEQYF.

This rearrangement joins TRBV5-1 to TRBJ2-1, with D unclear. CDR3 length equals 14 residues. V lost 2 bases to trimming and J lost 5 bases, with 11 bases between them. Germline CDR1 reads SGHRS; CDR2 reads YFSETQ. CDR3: CASSFTIINNEQFF. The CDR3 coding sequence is TGCGCCAGCAGCTTTACTATCATCAACAATGAGCAGTTCTTC.

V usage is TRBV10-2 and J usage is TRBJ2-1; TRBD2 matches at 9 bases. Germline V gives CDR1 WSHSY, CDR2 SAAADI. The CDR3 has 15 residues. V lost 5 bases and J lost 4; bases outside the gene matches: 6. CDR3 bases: TGCGCCAGCAGTTTTGGCGGGAGGGGATACAATGAGCAGTTCTTC. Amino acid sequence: CASSFGGRGYNEQFF.

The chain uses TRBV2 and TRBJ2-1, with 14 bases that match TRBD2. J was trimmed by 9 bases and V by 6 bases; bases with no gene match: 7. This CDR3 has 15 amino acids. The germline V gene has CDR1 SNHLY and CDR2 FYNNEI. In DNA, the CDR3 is TGTGCCAGCAGGGGACTAGCGGGAGCTTCCGGTGAGCAGTTCTTC. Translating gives CASRGLAGASGEQFF.

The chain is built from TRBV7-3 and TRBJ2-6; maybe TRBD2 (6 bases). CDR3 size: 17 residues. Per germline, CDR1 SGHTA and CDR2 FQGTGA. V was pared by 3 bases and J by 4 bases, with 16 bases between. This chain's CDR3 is CASSFLGLSAGANVLTF. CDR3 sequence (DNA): TGTGCCAGCAGCTTCTTGGGACTCTCCGCGGGGGCCAACGTCCTGACTTTC.

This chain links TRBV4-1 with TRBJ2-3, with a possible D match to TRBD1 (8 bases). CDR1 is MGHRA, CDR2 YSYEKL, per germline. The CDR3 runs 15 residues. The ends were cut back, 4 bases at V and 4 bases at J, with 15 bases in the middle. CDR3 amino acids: CASSLDRGGADTQYF. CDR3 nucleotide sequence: TGCGCCAGCAGCCTCGACAGGGGAGGGGCAGATACGCAGTATTTT.

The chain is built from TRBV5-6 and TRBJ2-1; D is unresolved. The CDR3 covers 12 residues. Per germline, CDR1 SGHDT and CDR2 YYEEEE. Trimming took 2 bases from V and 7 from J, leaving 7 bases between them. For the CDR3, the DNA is TGTGCCAGCAGCTTCGCGAGGAATGAGCAGTTCTTC. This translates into CASSFARNEQFF.

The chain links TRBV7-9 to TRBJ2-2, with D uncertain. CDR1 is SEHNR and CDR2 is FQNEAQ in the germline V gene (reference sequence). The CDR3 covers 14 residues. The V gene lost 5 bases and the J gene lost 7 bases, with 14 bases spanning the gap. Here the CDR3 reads CASSTFGFFGELFF. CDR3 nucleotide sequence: TGTGCCAGCAGCACGTTCGGTTTCTTCGGGGAGCTGTTTTTT.

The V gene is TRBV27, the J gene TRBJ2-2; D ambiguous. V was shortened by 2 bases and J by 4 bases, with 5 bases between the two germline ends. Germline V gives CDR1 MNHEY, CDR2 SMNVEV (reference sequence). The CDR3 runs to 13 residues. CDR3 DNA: TGTGCCAGCAGTTTACTGTCCACCGGGGAGCTGTTTTTT. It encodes CASSLLSTGELFF.